These T cell receptor beta chains were read from a single sample in a study of T cells expressing NK-cell markers. TCRdb re-called the 5' RACE reads; one entry per CDR3 protein, DNA not given. This sample carries some 450,000 distinct CDR3 sequences, with approximately 7% going to the ten biggest clones. Sequencing used blood T cells: a sorted CD56 or NKG2C T cell subset, CD4+ or CD8+ T cells, or bulk PBMC T cells (not recorded which). Receptors originate from a woman aged 18-69 years in good health. The CDR3 runs from the conserved cysteine through the conserved F or W.

cdr3_aa: CASSLDGDNQPQHF
v_call: TRBV7-8
j_call: TRBJ1-5

cdr3_aa: CASSRLLAGGPHLFNEQFF
v_call: TRBV5-6
j_call: TRBJ2-1

cdr3_aa: CSARDAGTANTEAFF
v_call: TRBV20-1
j_call: TRBJ1-1

cdr3_aa: CASSLPKLAATSTDTQYF
v_call: TRBV7-2
j_call: TRBJ2-3

cdr3_aa: CAIRDAVGEQYF
v_call: TRBV10-3
j_call: TRBJ2-7

cdr3_aa: CASSLTSLNEKLFF
v_call: TRBV5-1
j_call: TRBJ1-4

cdr3_aa: CASSKTAGASSDSPLHF
v_call: TRBV19
j_call: TRBJ1-6

cdr3_aa: CSAPRGGTGVEKLFF
v_call: TRBV20-1
j_call: TRBJ1-4

cdr3_aa: CASSGMKHTEAFF
v_call: TRBV5-1
j_call: TRBJ1-1

cdr3_aa: CAWSVKKVKNIQYF
v_call: TRBV30
j_call: TRBJ2-4

cdr3_aa: CSARPSTGERSPLHF
v_call: TRBV20-1
j_call: TRBJ1-6

cdr3_aa: CASSYGAGGADTQYF
v_call: TRBV6-5
j_call: TRBJ2-3

cdr3_aa: CASSSDRGAYNEQFF
v_call: TRBV7-2
j_call: TRBJ2-1

cdr3_aa: CASRQTSGGYNEQFF
v_call: TRBV7-9
j_call: TRBJ2-1

cdr3_aa: CASSLNSGGYNEQFF
v_call: TRBV5-1
j_call: TRBJ2-1

cdr3_aa: CASRSGQGAHNSPLHF
v_call: TRBV27
j_call: TRBJ1-6

cdr3_aa: CSVEGRGYEETQYF
v_call: TRBV29-1
j_call: TRBJ2-5

cdr3_aa: CASSRGRNNQPQHF
v_call: TRBV7-2
j_call: TRBJ1-5

cdr3_aa: CSPTGQKENSSNQPQHF
v_call: TRBV20-1
j_call: TRBJ1-5

cdr3_aa: CASSFNRVGNEQFF
v_call: TRBV5-1
j_call: TRBJ2-1

cdr3_aa: CASSARRGDTDTQYF
v_call: TRBV10-2
j_call: TRBJ2-3

cdr3_aa: CSASYGFSPLHF
v_call: TRBV20-1
j_call: TRBJ1-6

cdr3_aa: CASSWTSGADTQYF
v_call: TRBV7-2
j_call: TRBJ2-3

cdr3_aa: CAISDHRQPGESGNTIYF
v_call: TRBV10-3
j_call: TRBJ1-3

cdr3_aa: CSASSGAHTGELFF
v_call: TRBV20-1
j_call: TRBJ2-2

cdr3_aa: CASSLSSSGRVSSYNEQFF
v_call: TRBV7-2
j_call: TRBJ2-1

cdr3_aa: CASSHPPGQRSTDTQYF
v_call: TRBV11-3
j_call: TRBJ2-3

cdr3_aa: CSLRGVQETQYF
v_call: TRBV29-1
j_call: TRBJ2-5

cdr3_aa: CASSKRRDSYYNEQFF
v_call: TRBV12-3/TRBV12-4
j_call: TRBJ2-1

cdr3_aa: CASSWTGRYNEQFF
v_call: TRBV28
j_call: TRBJ2-1

cdr3_aa: CASTGVLRGNEQFF
v_call: TRBV19
j_call: TRBJ2-1

cdr3_aa: CASSSRRGSRETQYF
v_call: TRBV12-3/TRBV12-4
j_call: TRBJ2-5

cdr3_aa: CASSQESRAGNSPLHF
v_call: TRBV4-2
j_call: TRBJ1-6

cdr3_aa: CASSVGGSTREQFF
v_call: TRBV5-1
j_call: TRBJ2-1

cdr3_aa: CASSLAGGRPLHF
v_call: TRBV7-3
j_call: TRBJ1-6

cdr3_aa: CASSLGSPGQPQHF
v_call: TRBV7-6
j_call: TRBJ1-5

cdr3_aa: CASREAGDYRGNEQFF
v_call: TRBV6-2/TRBV6-3
j_call: TRBJ2-1

cdr3_aa: CASSPPMSYTGELFF
v_call: TRBV7-2
j_call: TRBJ2-2

cdr3_aa: CSVEGALRADTQYF
v_call: TRBV20-1
j_call: TRBJ2-3

cdr3_aa: CSVSVGTASNEQFF
v_call: TRBV29-1
j_call: TRBJ2-1

cdr3_aa: CSVVAQGNTGELFF
v_call: TRBV29-1
j_call: TRBJ2-2

cdr3_aa: CSVELRGGETQYF
v_call: TRBV29-1
j_call: TRBJ2-5

cdr3_aa: CASSQELASNTQYF
v_call: TRBV3-1
j_call: TRBJ2-3

cdr3_aa: CASSPFDRVESEPQHF
v_call: TRBV5-5
j_call: TRBJ1-5

cdr3_aa: CASSADASARGDTDTQYF
v_call: TRBV9
j_call: TRBJ2-3

cdr3_aa: CASSSTSGGHNEQFF
v_call: TRBV7-8
j_call: TRBJ2-1